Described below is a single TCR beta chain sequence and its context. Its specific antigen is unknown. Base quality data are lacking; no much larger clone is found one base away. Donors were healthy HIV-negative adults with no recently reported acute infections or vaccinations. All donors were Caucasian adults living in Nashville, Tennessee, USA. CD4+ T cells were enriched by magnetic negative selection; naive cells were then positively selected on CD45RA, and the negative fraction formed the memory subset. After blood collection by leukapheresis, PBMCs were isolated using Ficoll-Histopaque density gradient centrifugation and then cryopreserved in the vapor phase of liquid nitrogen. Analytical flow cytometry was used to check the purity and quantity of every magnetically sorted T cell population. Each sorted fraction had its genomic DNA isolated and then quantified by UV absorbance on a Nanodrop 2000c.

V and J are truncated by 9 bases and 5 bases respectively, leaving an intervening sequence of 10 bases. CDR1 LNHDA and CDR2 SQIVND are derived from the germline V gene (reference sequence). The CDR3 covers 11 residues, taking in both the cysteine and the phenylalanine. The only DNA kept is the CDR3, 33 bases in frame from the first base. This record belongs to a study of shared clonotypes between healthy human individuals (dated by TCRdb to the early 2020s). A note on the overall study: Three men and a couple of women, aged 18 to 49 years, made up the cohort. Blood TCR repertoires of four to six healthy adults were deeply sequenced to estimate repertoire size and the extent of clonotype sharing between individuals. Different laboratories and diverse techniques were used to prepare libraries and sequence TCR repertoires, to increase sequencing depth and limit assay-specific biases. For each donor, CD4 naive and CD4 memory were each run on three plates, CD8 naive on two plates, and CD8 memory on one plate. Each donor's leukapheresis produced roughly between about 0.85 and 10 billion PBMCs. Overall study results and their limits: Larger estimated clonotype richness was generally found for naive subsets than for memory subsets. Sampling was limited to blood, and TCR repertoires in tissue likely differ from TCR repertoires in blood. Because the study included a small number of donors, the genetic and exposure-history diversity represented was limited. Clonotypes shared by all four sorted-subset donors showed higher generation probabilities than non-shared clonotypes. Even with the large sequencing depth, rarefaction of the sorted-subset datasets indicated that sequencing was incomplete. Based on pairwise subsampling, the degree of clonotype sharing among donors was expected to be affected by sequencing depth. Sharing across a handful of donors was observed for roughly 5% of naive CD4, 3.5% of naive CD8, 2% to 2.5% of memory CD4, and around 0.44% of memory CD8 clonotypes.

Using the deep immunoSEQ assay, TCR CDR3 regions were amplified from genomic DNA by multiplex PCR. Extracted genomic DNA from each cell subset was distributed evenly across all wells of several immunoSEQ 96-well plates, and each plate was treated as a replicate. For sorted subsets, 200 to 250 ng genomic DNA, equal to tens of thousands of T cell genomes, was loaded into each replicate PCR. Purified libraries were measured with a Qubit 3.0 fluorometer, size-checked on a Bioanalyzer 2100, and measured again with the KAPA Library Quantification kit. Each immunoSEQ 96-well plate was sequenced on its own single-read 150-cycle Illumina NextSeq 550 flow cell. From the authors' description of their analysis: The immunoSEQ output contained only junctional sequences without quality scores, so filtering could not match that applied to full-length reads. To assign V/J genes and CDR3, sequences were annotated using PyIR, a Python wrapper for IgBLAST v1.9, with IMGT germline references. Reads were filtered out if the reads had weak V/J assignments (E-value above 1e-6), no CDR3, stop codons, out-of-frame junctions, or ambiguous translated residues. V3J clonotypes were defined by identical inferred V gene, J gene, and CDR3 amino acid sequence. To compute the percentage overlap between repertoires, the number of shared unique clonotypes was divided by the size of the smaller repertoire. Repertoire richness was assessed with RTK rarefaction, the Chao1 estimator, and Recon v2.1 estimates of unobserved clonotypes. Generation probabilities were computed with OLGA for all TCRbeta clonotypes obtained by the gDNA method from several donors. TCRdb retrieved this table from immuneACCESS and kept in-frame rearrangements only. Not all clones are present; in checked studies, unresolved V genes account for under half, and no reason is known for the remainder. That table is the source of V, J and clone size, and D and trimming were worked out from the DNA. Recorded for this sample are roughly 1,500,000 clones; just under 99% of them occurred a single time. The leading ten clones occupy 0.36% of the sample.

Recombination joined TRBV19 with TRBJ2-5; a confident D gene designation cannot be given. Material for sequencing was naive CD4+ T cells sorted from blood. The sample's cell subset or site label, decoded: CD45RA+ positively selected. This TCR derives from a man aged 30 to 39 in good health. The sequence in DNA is TGTGCCAGCCGCTCCTTGGAGACCCAGTACTTC. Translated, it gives CASRSLETQYF.